The source of this T cell receptor (beta chain) is a study of blood T cell repertoires in COVID-19 (dated by TCRdb to the early 2020s). Regarding the complete study: The collaborator samples originated in the United States, Italy and Spain and spanned the acute and convalescent phases of COVID-19. The material from the prospective study consisted of cDNA or gDNA derived from T cells, B-cell-depleted T cells, or PBMCs. The dataset comprised deeply sampled blood TCRbeta repertoires from subjects exposed to, actively infected with, or recovered from COVID-19. The repertoires were released in a freely available public database intended as a resource for research on the immune response to SARS-CoV-2. The samples were drawn from the first 160 participants of the ongoing ImmuneRACE study and from under 1,500 subjects provided by 6 global collaborators. Sample metadata almost always included a de-identified subject ID, COVID-19 status, age in years and sex. Where available, HLA class I and class II types were taken from metadata supplied by the sample provider and were not determined by assay-based typing. Study-wide findings and limitations: The amount of clinical and demographic metadata varied by source and participant and was provided uncurated.

One collaborating source in Seattle enrolled patients while the patients were actively infected and followed the patients over time throughout the course of disease. Collaborating institutions collected whole blood in K2EDTA tubes following their own protocols. For TCRbeta analysis, collaborator samples were shipped as frozen whole blood, as isolated PBMCs, or as DNA extracted from either sample type. TCRbeta CDR3 regions were amplified from genomic DNA using the immunoSEQ Assay, a bias-controlled multiplex PCR. The study's processing was this. The number of nucleated cells in each sample was estimated by amplification of reference gene primers within the assay. Sequence reads were collapsed and filtered to measure the absolute abundance of every unique TCRbeta CDR3 rearrangement. Productive Simpson clonality was computed per sample as the square root of Simpson's diversity index over productive rearrangements. TCRdb obtained this table from immuneACCESS and retained in-frame rearrangements with V and J assigned. These tables miss some clones; where compared with another copy, unresolved V genes account for less than half of the shortfall, and the remainder is unexplained. V, J and clone size are those of that table, while D and trimming were read from the DNA. The sample profile shows about 180,000 clones; more than 75% of them were found once. The leading ten clones occupy more than 5% of the sample.

Comments on this clone: The antigen it binds to is not known. No much larger clone exists at a distance of one base, and base qualities are not known.

The clonotype comes from a woman aged 45-65 years with COVID-19, enrolled during active disease. The sequencing input was peripheral blood.

The DNA sequence is as follows: TGTGCCAGCAGCGAGGGGACAGCTTACAATGAGCAGTTCTTC. This is translated as CASSEGTAYNEQFF. The rearrangement joined TRBV5-5 to TRBJ2-1, and 7 junction bases match TRBD1. Based on the germline V gene (reference sequence), the CDR1 and CDR2 sequences are SGHKS and YYEKEE. V lost 4 bases and J lost 4 bases, and the count of bases not matched to a germline gene is 5. The CDR3 spans 14 residues, from the cysteine through the phenylalanine. The DNA shown is the 42-base CDR3, in frame from base 1. The full variable domain, completed from the reference TRBV5-5 and TRBJ2-1 proteins outside the CDR3, reads DAGVTQSPTHLIKTRGQQVTLRCSPISGHKSVSWYQQVLGQGPQFIFQYYEKEERGRGNFPDRFSARQFPNYSSELNVNALLLGDSALYLCASSEGTAYNEQFFGPGTRLTVL.